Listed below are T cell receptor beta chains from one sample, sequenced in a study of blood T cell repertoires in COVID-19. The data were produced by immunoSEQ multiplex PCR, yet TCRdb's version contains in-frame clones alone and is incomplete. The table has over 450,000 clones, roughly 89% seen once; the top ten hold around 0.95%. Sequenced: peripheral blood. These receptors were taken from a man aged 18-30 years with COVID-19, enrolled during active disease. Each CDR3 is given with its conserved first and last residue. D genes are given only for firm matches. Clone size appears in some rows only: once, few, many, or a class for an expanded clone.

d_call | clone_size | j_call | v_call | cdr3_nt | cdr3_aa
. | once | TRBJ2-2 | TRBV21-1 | TGTGCCAGCAGCGCCGGACTAGCGGGAGGGAACACCGGGGAGCTGTTTTTT | CASSAGLAGGNTGELFF
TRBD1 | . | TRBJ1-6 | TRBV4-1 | TGCGCCAGCAGCCAAGTAGGGACAGTCTATAATTCACCCCTCCACTTT | CASSQVGTVYNSPLHF
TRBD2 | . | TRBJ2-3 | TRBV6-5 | TGTGCCAGCAGCCCGGGACTACGCACAGATACGCAGTATTTT | CASSPGLRTDTQYF
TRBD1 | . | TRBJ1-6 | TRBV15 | TGTGCCACCAGCACCCAGGGGGCGGGTTCACCCCTCCACTTT | CATSTQGAGSPLHF
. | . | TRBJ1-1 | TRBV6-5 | TGTGCCAGCAGCTCCGACAGAATGAACACTGAAGCTTTCTTT | CASSSDRMNTEAFF
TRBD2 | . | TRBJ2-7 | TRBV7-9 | TGTGCCAGCAGCCCGTCAGCGGGGGTCTCCTACGAGCAGTACTTC | CASSPSAGVSYEQYF
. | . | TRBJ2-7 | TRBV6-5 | TGTGCCAGCAGTTCACGCATGGAGACAGACTACGAGCAGTACTTC | CASSSRMETDYEQYF
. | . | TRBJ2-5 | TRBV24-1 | TGTGCCACCAGTAACCCCCCCAGGGAGACCCAGTACTTC | CATSNPPRETQYF
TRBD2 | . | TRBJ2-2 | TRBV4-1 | TGCGCCAGCAGCCTTAATCGACTAGCGGGAAGCACCGGGGAGCTGTTTTTT | CASSLNRLAGSTGELFF
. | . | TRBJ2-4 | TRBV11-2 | TGTGCCAGCAGCTACAAGTTTGGCGGGGCCAAAAACATTCAGTACTTC | CASSYKFGGAKNIQYF
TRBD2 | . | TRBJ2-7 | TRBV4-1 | TGCGCCAGCAGCCAAGTACTGAGTAGCGGGACTACCTACGAGCAGTACTTC | CASSQVLSSGTTYEQYF
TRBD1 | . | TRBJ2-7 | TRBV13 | TGTGCCACGGGGTCCGGGACAGGCGTTTACGAGCAGTACTTC | CATGSGTGVYEQYF
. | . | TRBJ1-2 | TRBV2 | TGTGCCAGCAGTGAAACCGAGCCCACCGGCTACACCTTC | CASSETEPTGYTF
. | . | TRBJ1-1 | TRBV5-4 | TGTGCCAGCAGCCCGAATGGGGGCCTGAACACTGAAGCTTTCTTT | CASSPNGGLNTEAFF
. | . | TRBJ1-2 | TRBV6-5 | TGTGCCAGCAGTTACTCGACAGAATACTATGGCTACACCTTC | CASSYSTEYYGYTF
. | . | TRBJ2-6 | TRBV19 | TGTGCCAGTAGGCCAGGGGACGGGGCCAACGTCCTGACTTTC | CASRPGDGANVLTF
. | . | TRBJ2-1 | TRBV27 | TGTGCCAGCAGTTCCGCTCGGGACTTATACAATGAGCAGTTCTTC | CASSSARDLYNEQFF
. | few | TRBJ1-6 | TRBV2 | TGTGCCAGCAGTGATACCGGGGGTTGGACACCCCTCCACTTT | CASSDTGGWTPLHF
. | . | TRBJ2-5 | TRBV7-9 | TGTGCCAGTGGGGGCACGTACCAAGAGACCCAGTACTTC | CASGGTYQETQYF
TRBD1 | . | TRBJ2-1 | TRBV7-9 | TGTGCCAGCAGCTTCCTTGGGACAGGGAAGGGGGATGAGCAGTTCTTC | CASSFLGTGKGDEQFF
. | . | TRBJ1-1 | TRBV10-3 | TGTGCCATCAGTGTTGACGGGTCTTCCCTGAAAGCTTTCTTT | CAISVDGSSLKAFF
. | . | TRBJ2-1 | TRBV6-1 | TGTGCCAGCAGTGCCCGGCTAGCAGGGACATACAATGAGCAGTTCTTC | CASSARLAGTYNEQFF
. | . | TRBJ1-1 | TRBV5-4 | TGTGCCAGCAGCCCGGTGGGGAGCACTGAAGCTTTCTTT | CASSPVGSTEAFF
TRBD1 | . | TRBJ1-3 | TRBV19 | TGTGCCAGTGCCGGGACAGGGAACTACCTAGGGGGAAACACCATATATTTT | CASAGTGNYLGGNTIYF